This T cell receptor beta chain was obtained from a study of cytomegalovirus exposure and HLA in healthy donors. The PCR used 60 Vbeta and 13 Jbeta primers. This table comes from immunoSEQ multiplex PCR, and its TCRdb copy is limited to in-frame clones, with some not included. The data show under 150,000 clones, with 79% seen just once and about 4.5% held by the top ten. Trimming removed 4 bases from V and 3 bases from J, with 14 bases in between. CDR3 size: 15 residues. Germline CDR1 reads SGHRS; CDR2 reads YFSETQ. Sequencing was done on a sample of PBMCs. This TCR derives from a man aged 25 to 45 in good health and CMV-seropositive. The rearrangement links TRBV5-1 to TRBJ2-4; maybe TRBD1 (6 bases). In nucleotides, the CDR3 is TGCGCCAGCAGCATGACAGGTGGAGTCAAAAACATTCAGTACTTC. Amino acid sequence: CASSMTGGVKNIQYF.